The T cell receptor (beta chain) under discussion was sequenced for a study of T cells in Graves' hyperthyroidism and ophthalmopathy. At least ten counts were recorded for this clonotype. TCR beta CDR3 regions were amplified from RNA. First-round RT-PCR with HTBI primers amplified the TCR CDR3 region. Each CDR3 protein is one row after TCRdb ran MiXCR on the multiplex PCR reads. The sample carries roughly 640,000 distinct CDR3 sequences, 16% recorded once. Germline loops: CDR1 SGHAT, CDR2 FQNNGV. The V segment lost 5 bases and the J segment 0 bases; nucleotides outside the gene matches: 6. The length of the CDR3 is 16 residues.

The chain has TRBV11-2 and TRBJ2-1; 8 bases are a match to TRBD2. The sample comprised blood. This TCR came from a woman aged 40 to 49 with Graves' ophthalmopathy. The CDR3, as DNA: TGTGCCAGCAGCCCAAGCGGGGGCCGCTCCTACAATGAGCAGTTCTTC. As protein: CASSPSGGRSYNEQFF.